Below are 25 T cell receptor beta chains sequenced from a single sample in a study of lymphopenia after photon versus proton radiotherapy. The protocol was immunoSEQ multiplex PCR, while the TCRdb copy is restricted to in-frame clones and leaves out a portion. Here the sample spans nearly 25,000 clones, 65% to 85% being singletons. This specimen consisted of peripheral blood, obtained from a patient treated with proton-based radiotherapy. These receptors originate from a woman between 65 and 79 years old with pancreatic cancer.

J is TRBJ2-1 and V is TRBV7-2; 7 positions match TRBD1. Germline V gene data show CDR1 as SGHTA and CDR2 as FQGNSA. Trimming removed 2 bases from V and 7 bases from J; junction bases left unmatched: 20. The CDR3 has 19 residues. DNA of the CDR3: TGTGCCAGCAGCTTACACCTTCGAGAGACAGGGACCGTGAGAAATGAGCAGTTCTTC. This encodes CASSLHLRETGTVRNEQFF.

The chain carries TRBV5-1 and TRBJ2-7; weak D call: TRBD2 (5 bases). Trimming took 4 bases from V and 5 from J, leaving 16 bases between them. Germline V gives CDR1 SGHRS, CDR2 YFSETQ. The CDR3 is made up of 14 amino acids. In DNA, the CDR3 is TGCGCCAGCAGCAGAGGACGGGGTCGGGACGAGCAGTACTTC. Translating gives CASSRGRGRDEQYF.

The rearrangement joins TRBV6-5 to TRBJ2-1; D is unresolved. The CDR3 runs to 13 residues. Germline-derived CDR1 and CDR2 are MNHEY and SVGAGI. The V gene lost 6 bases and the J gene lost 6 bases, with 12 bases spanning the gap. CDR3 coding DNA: TGTGCCAGCAGCCTTACTCGAGGCAATGAGCAGTTCTTC. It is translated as CASSLTRGNEQFF.

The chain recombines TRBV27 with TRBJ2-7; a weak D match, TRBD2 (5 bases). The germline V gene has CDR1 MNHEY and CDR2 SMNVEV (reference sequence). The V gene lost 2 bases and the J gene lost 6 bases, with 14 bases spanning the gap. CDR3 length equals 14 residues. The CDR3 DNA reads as TGTGCCAGCAGTTTAGAGCGGAAAAGAACCGAGCAGTACTTC. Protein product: CASSLERKRTEQYF.

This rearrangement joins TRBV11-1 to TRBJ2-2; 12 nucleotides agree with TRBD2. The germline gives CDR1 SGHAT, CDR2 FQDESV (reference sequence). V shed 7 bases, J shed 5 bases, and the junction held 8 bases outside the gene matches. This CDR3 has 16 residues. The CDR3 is CASTLLAGGGTGELFF. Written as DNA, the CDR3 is TGTGCCAGCACTTTACTAGCGGGAGGAGGTACCGGGGAGCTGTTTTTT.

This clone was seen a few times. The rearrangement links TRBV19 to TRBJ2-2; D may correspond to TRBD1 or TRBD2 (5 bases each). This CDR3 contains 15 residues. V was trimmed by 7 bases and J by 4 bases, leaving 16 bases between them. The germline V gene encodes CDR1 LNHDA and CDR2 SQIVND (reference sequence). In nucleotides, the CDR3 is TGTGCCAGTACTTGGGGGATTAAAACCACCGGGGAGCTGTTTTTT. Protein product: CASTWGIKTTGELFF.

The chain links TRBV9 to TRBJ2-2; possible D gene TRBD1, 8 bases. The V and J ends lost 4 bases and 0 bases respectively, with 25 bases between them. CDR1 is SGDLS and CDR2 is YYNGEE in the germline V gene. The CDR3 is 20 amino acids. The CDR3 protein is CASSPRGLADTSSNTGELFF. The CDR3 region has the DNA TGTGCCAGCAGCCCCAGGGGGCTAGCGGACACCTCTTCGAACACCGGGGAGCTGTTTTTT.

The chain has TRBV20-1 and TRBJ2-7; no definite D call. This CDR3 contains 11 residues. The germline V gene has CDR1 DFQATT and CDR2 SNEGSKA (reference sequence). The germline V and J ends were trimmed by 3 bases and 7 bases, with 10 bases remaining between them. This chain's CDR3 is CSASIDKEQYF. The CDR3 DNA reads TGCAGTGCTAGCATAGATAAAGAGCAGTACTTC.

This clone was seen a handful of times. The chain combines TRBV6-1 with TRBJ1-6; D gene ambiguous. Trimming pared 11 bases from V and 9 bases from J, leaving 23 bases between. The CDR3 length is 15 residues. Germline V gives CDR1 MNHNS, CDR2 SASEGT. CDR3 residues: CAGALDGTWASPLHF. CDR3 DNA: TGTGCCGGAGCACTAGACGGCACGTGGGCTTCACCCCTCCACTTT.

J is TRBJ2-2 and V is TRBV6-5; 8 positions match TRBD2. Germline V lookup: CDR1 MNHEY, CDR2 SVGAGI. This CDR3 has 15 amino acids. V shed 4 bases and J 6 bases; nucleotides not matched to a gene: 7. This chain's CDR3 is CASSWGLVGPGELFF. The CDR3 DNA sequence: TGTGCCAGCAGTTGGGGACTAGTAGGCCCCGGGGAGCTGTTTTTT.

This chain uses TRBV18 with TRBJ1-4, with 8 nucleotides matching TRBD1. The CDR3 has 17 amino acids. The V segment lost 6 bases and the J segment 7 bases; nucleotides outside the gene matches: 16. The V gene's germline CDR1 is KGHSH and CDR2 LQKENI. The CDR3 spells CASSSGSGGVAAEKLFF. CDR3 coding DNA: TGTGCCAGCTCTTCGGGGTCAGGGGGCGTCGCAGCTGAAAAACTGTTTTTT.

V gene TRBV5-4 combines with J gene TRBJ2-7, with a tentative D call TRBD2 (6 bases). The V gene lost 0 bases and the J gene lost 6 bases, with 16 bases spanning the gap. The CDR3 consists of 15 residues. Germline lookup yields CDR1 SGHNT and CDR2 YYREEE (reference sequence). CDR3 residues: CASSLGLVGQGEQYF. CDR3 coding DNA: TGTGCCAGCAGCTTGGGACTAGTGGGGCAAGGCGAGCAGTACTTC.

In DNA, the CDR3 is TGTGCCAGCAGCCTACACCCCGAGACCCAGTACTTC. It encodes CASSLHPETQYF. The rearrangement joins TRBV14 to TRBJ2-5; D remains unclear. The CDR3 has 12 amino acids. The germline V gene encodes CDR1 SGHDN and CDR2 FVKESK. Deletions cut 4 bases from V and 5 bases from J, with 8 bases between.

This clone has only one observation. Here the CDR3 reads CASSESRGLAGFGEQFF. The CDR3, as DNA: TGTGCCAGCAGTGAATCACGAGGACTAGCGGGATTTGGTGAGCAGTTCTTC. The chain employs TRBV25-1 and TRBJ2-1; 12 bases agree with TRBD2. J was trimmed by 9 bases and V by 1 base; bases with no gene match: 10. The CDR3 is made up of 17 amino acids. From germline, CDR1 is MGHDK and CDR2 SYGVNS.

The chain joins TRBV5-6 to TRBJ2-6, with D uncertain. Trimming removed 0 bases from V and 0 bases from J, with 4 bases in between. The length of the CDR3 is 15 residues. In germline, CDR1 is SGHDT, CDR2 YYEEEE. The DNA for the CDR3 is TGTGCCAGCAGCTTGGTAGCCTCTGGGGCCAACGTCCTGACTTTC. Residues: CASSLVASGANVLTF. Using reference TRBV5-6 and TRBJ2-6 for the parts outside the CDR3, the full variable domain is DAGVTQSPTHLIKTRGQQVTLRCSPKSGHDTVSWYQQALGQGPQFIFQYYEEEERQRGNFPDRFSGHQFPNYSSELNVNALLLGDSALYLCASSLVASGANVLTFGAGSRLTVL.

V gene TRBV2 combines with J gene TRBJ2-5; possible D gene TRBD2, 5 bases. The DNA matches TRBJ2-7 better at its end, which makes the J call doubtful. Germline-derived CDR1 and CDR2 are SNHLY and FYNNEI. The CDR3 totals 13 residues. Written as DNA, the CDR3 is TGTGCCCTCGAGGCTAGCTCCTCCTACGAGCAGTACTTC. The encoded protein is CALEASSSYEQYF.

The CDR3 bases are TGTGCCAGCAGTTTATACGGGACTTCACCCCTCCACTTT. Translation gives CASSLYGTSPLHF. The chain recombines TRBV28 with TRBJ1-6; a weak D match, TRBD1 (5 bases). Germline CDR1 reads MDHEN; CDR2 reads SYDVKM. V dropped 1 base and J dropped 9 bases, with 7 bases sitting between them. The CDR3 is 13 residues long.

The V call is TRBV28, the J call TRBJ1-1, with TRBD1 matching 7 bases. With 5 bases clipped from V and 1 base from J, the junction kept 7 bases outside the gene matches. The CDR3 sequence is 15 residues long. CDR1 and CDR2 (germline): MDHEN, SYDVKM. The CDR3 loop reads CASSLLDRTNTEAFF. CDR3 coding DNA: TGTGCCAGCAGTCTCTTGGACAGGACGAACACTGAAGCTTTCTTT.

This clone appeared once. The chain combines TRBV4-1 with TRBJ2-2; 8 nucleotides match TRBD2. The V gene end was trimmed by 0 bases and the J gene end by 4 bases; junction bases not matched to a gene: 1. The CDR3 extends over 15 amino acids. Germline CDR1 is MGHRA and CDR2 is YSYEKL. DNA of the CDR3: TGCGCCAGCAGCCAAGATGGGACTAGCACCGGGGAGCTGTTTTTT. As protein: CASSQDGTSTGELFF.

The CDR3 loop reads CASSPPARGEQFF. DNA for the CDR3: TGTGCCAGCTCACCACCGGCCAGGGGTGAGCAGTTCTTC. The chain couples TRBV18 to TRBJ2-1, with D tentatively TRBD1 (6 bases). The CDR3 covers 13 residues. Trimming shortened V by 0 bases and J by 9 bases, and 9 bases separated the two germline ends. CDR1 is KGHSH and CDR2 is LQKENI in the germline V gene.

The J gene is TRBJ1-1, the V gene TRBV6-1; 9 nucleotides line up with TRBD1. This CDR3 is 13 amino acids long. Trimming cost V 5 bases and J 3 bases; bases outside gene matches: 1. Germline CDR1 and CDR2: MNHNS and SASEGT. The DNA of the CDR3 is TGTGCCAGCAGTAGGGACAGGGACACTGAAGCTTTCTTT. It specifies CASSRDRDTEAFF.

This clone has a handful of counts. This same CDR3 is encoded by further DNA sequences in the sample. CDR3 sequence (DNA): TGTGCCAGCGGACAGCCCCAGCATTTT. Protein sequence: CASGQPQHF. The chain is built from TRBV28 and TRBJ1-5, with D uncertain. Germline V CDR1 and CDR2: MDHEN, SYDVKM. V shed 8 bases and J shed 7 bases, with 3 bases lying between them. This CDR3 has 9 amino acids.

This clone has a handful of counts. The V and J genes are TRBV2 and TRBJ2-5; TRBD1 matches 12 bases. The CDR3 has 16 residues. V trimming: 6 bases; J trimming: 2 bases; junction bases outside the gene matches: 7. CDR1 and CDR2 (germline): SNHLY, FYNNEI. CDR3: CASRVGQGAKQETQYF. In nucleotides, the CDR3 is TGTGCCAGCAGGGTGGGACAGGGGGCCAAACAAGAGACCCAGTACTTC.

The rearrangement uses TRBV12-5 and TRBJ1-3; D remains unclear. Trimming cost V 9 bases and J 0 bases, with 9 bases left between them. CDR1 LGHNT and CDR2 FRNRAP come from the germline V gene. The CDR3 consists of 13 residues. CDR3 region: CASGLSSGNTIYF. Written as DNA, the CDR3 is TGTGCTAGCGGCCTGAGCTCTGGAAACACCATATATTTT.

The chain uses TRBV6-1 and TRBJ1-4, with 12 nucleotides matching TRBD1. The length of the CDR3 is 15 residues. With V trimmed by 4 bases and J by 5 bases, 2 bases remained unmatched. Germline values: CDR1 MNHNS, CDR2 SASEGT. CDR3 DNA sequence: TGTGCCAGCAGTGCCGGGACAGGGGGCAATGAAAAACTGTTTTTT. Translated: CASSAGTGGNEKLFF.